By share, the clone carrying this T cell receptor beta chain counts as medium-sized. 5'RACE template switching generated TCR cDNA, adding a universal primer site and UMIs. TCRdb reanalysed the 5' RACE reads using MiXCR and keeps one entry per CDR3 protein. The sample records 13,000 to 15,000 distinct CDR3 sequences, approximately 7% being singletons. The entry originates in a study of T cells after yellow fever vaccination. The CDR3 consists of 15 residues. From germline, CDR1 is SGHRS and CDR2 YFSETQ. V lost 4 bases and J lost 3, with 14 bases in between. Findings and limits, study-wide: FACS-sorted repertoires could contain abundant clonotypes contaminating from the bulk population. Sorting of memory subsets on day 0 yielded almost no detectable vaccine-responding clonotypes. Across the CD4 and CD8 compartments, a small share of clonotypes was present in both.

The receptor comes from a man aged 18 to 35 who received the YFV17D yellow fever vaccine. This chain joins TRBV5-1 and TRBJ2-1; tentatively, D is TRBD1 or TRBD2 (7 bases each). This specimen was PBMCs, either bulk or a sorted T-cell subset (CD4+, CD8+, memory, or dextramer-sorted; not recorded which), taken on the day of the yellow fever booster vaccination. The CDR3 sequence: CASSPGGQSYNEQFF. CDR3 in DNA: TGCGCCAGCAGCCCGGGGGGACAGAGCTACAATGAGCAGTTCTTC.